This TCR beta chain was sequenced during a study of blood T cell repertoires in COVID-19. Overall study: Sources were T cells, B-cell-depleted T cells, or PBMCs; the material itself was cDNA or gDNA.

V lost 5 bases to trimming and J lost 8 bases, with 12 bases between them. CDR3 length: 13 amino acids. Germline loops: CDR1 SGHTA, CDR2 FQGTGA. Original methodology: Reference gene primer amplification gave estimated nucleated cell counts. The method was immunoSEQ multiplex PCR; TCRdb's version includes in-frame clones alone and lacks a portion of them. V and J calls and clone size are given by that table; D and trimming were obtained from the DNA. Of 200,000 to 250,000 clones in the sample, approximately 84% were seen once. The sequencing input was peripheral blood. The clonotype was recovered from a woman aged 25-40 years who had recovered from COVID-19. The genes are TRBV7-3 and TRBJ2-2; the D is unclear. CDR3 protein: CASSLTIRGELFF. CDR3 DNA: TGTGCCAGCAGCCTCACGATTCGGGGGGAGCTGTTTTTT.